The following is a TCR beta chain sequence with its context. Only in-frame clones appear in the TCRdb table, and some are missing; sequencing was by immunoSEQ multiplex PCR. Among 200,000 to 250,000 clones listed, roughly 94% were seen once. This record comes from a study of control samples from healthy donors and cancer patients. The CDR3 consists of 15 residues. The germline gives CDR1 MNHEY, CDR2 SMNVEV (reference sequence). The V gene end was trimmed by 5 bases and the J gene end by 9 bases; junction bases not matched to a gene: 15. This TCR was recovered from a man aged 45-65 years in good health. The sequencing input was blood. The chain is built from TRBV27 and TRBJ1-2; TRBD1 matches 7 bases. The CDR3 reads CASSQAGTDNSSYTF. For the CDR3, the DNA is TGTGCCAGCAGTCAAGCCGGGACAGATAATTCCAGCTACACCTTC.